This is a list of T cell receptor beta chains from one sample in a study of Graves' ophthalmopathy and Graves' hyperthyroidism. MiXCR, applied by TCRdb to the multiplex PCR reads, yields one record per CDR3 protein. This sample carries about 400,000 distinct CDR3 sequences, 15% to 20% of them seen once, and the ten largest clones take roughly 1.6%. Sequenced sample: peripheral blood. Source of these receptors: a woman aged 18-29 years with Graves' ophthalmopathy. The CDR3 runs from the conserved cysteine through the conserved F or W. The D gene is left open where the match is weak. The listing skips clone size in some rows; elsewhere it reads once, few, many or a size class.

V gene	D gene	J gene	clone size	CDR3 protein
TRBV24-1	.	TRBJ2-5	.	CATSDETAQETQYF
TRBV28	TRBD1	TRBJ1-6	many	CASSSTGRRSPLHF
TRBV4-1	.	TRBJ2-7	many	CASSQDQLGEQYF
TRBV7-6	.	TRBJ1-1	.	CASSPTGGTGTEAFF
TRBV11-1	.	TRBJ2-6	many	CASSLYSPSGANVLTF
TRBV28	TRBD1	TRBJ2-5	many	CASSLWGTGQETQYF
TRBV7-2	.	TRBJ1-2	many	CASSPPAGAGYTF
TRBV6-4	.	TRBJ2-7	few	CASVTLGTNPYEQYF
TRBV6-2/TRBV6-3	TRBD2	TRBJ2-7	many	CASLKSGRSYEQYF
TRBV28	TRBD1	TRBJ1-1	.	CASSLGQGAYLTEAFF
TRBV3-1	TRBD2	TRBJ2-5	.	CASRWGLVSETQYF
TRBV12-3/TRBV12-4	TRBD1	TRBJ2-7	many	CASSLGQATGEQYF
TRBV30	.	TRBJ2-4	many	CAWSVGVGAKNIQYF
TRBV6-2/TRBV6-3	TRBD1	TRBJ2-2	many	CASSYLSGQVNTGELFF
TRBV28	.	TRBJ1-2	many	CASSSTIDGYTF
TRBV7-2	.	TRBJ2-2	many	CASSLRATRDTGELFF
TRBV29-1	TRBD1	TRBJ2-7	many	CSVGDRAYSYEQYF
TRBV13	.	TRBJ2-7	few	CASSLGVVLNEQYF
TRBV6-1	TRBD2	TRBJ2-5	.	CASRESGIETQYF
TRBV20-1	.	TRBJ1-1	many	CSAGNLGGVPEAFF
TRBV29-1	.	TRBJ1-1	many	CSVSGEENTEAFF
TRBV30	TRBD2	TRBJ2-5	many	CAWSVPGGQETQYF
TRBV6-2/TRBV6-3	.	TRBJ2-2	many	CASAETGELFF
TRBV30	.	TRBJ1-2	many	CAHSGASGGYTF
TRBV27	TRBD1	TRBJ1-1	.	CASSSGQGGYTEAFF
TRBV2	TRBD2	TRBJ2-7	many	CAQRASGGGGIYEQYF
TRBV6-5	.	TRBJ2-7	many	CASSFTKGLEQYF
TRBV19	TRBD1	TRBJ1-1	many	CASRVQGLMNTEAFF
TRBV7-2	TRBD1	TRBJ1-2	many	CASSSQGAQGYTF
TRBV30	.	TRBJ1-1	many	CAWSLGSMNTEAFF
TRBV7-9	.	TRBJ2-7	many	CASSLRRGASSYEQYF
TRBV30	.	TRBJ1-5	.	CAWSYGVDQPQHF
TRBV15	TRBD1	TRBJ2-7	many	CATSRGPGTGGSEQYF
TRBV6-2/TRBV6-3	.	TRBJ2-5	many	CASTLGETQYF
TRBV20-1	.	TRBJ2-2	many	CSGTLRTGSTGELFF
TRBV12-3/TRBV12-4	.	TRBJ2-7	many	CASSLNGGPYEQYF
TRBV11-2	.	TRBJ2-7	.	CASSHPTNSYEQYF
TRBV13	TRBD2	TRBJ2-5	many	CASSYAIIGAGGVYEETQYF
TRBV18	.	TRBJ2-5	few	CASSPKRGETQYF
TRBV2	.	TRBJ2-2	many	CASSNDPGYYTGELFF
TRBV29-1	.	TRBJ1-1	many	CSVYAGYWSTEAFF
TRBV6-2/TRBV6-3	.	TRBJ2-5	.	CASSYDRGTNLETQYF
TRBV2	TRBD1	TRBJ1-2	.	CASSVSARPGGYGYTF
TRBV12-3/TRBV12-4	.	TRBJ1-3	many	CASSFHRTGNTIYF
TRBV18	.	TRBJ2-7	many	CASSLSQGSNEQYF
TRBV12-3/TRBV12-4	TRBD2	TRBJ2-2	.	CASSLGLAGDLTGELFF
TRBV6-5	.	TRBJ1-5	many	CASSTGLRGSQHF
TRBV12-3/TRBV12-4	TRBD1	TRBJ2-5	.	CASSLGGGSSETQYF
TRBV6-1	TRBD2	TRBJ2-7	many	CASSTTSGTHEQYF
TRBV11-2	TRBD1	TRBJ2-2	many	CATRTGVTGELFF
TRBV20-1	.	TRBJ2-7	many	CSASRQGGEQYF
TRBV7-9	.	TRBJ1-2	many	CASSFGFGWGYTF
TRBV12-3/TRBV12-4	TRBD1	TRBJ2-5	.	CASSEQGWQETQYF
TRBV20-1	.	TRBJ1-1	many	CSAPQVRGEAFF
TRBV20-1	TRBD2	TRBJ2-7	many	CSARLAGVYEQYF
TRBV5-8	.	TRBJ1-1	many	CASSPRVHTEAFF
TRBV13	.	TRBJ2-5	.	CASSLGQSSGETQYF
TRBV6-2/TRBV6-3	TRBD1	TRBJ2-7	many	CASSLTGQVEQYF
TRBV4-1	.	TRBJ2-5	.	CASSQDFWRSATQYF